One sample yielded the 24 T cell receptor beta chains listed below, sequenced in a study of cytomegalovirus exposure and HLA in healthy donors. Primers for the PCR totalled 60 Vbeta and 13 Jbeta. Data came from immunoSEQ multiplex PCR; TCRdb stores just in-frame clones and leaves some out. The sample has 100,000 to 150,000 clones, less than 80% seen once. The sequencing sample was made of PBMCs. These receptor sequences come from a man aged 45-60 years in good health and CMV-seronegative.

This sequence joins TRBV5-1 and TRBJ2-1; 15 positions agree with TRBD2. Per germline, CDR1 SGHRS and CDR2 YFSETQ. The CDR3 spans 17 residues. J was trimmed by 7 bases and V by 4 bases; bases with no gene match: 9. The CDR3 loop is CASSPYPGLAGGNEQFF. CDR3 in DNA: TGCGCCAGCAGCCCCTATCCGGGACTAGCGGGGGGAAATGAGCAGTTCTTC.

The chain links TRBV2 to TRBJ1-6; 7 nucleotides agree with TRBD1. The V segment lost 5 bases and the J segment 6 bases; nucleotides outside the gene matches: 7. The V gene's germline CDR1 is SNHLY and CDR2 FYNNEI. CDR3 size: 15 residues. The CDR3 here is CASSKFGQANSPLHF. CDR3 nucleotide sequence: TGTGCCAGCAGTAAGTTTGGACAGGCTAATTCACCCCTCCACTTT. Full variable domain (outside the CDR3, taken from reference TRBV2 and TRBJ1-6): EPEVTQTPSHQVTQMGQEVILRCVPISNHLYFYWYRQILGQKVEFLVSFYNNEISEKSEIFDDQFSVERPDGSNFTLKIRSTKLEDSAMYFCASSKFGQANSPLHFGNGTRLTVT.

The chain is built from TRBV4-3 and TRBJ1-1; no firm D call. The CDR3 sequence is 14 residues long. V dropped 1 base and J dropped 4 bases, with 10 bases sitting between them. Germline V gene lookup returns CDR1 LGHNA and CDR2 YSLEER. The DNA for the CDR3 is TGCGCCAGCAGCCAAGGAGTTGGCGGCACTGAAGCTTTCTTT. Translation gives CASSQGVGGTEAFF.

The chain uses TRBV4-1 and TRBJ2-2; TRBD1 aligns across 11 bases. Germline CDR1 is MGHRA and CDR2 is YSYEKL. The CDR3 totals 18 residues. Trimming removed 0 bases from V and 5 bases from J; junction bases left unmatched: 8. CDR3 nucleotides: TGCGCCAGCAGCCAAGATCATTCAGGGACAGGGGGGACCGGGGAGCTGTTTTTT. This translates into CASSQDHSGTGGTGELFF.

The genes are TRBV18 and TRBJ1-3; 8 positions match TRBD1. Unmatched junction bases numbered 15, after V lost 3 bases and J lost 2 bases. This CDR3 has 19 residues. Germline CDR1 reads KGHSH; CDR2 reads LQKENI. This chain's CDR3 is CASSPANFGRGPAGNTIYF. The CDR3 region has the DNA TGTGCCAGCTCACCCGCCAACTTCGGCAGGGGGCCGGCTGGAAACACCATATATTTT.

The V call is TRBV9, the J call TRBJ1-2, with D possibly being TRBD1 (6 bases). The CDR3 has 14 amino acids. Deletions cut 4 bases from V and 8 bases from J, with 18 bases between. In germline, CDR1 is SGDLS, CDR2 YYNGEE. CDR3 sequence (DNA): TGTGCCAGCAGCCCTGAGGGGGGGGCGCGGGGCTACACCTTC. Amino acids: CASSPEGGARGYTF. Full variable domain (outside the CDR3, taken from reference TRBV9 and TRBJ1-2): DSGVTQTPKHLITATGQRVTLRCSPRSGDLSVYWYQQSLDQGLQFLIQYYNGEERAKGNILERFSAQQFPDLHSELNLSSLELGDSALYFCASSPEGGARGYTFGSGTRLTVV.

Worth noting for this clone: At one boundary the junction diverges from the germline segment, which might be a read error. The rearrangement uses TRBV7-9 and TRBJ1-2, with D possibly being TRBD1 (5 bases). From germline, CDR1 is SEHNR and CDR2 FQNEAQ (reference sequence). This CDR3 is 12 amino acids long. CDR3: CSSSLGAGGYTF. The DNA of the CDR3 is TGTTCCAGCAGCTTAGGGGCGGGTGGCTACACCTTC.

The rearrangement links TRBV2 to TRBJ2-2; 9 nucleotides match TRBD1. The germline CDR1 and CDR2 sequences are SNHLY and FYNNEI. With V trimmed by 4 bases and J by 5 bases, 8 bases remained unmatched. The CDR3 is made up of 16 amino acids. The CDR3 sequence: CASSGGQGRRTGELFF. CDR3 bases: TGTGCCAGCAGTGGGGGACAGGGTAGAAGAACCGGGGAGCTGTTTTTT.

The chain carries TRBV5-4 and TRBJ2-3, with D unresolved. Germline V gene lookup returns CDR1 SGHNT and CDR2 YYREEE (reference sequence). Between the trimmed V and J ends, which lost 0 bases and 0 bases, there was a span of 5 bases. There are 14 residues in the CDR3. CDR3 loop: CASSLDPSTDTQYF. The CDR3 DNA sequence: TGTGCCAGCAGCTTGGATCCTAGCACAGATACGCAGTATTTT.

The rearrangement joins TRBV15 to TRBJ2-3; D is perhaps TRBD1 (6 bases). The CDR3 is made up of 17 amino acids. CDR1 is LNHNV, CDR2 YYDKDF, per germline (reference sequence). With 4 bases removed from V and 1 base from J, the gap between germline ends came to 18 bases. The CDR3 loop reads CATSTRRQVQGTDTQYF. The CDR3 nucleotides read TGTGCCACCAGCACTAGAAGACAGGTCCAAGGCACAGATACGCAGTATTTT.

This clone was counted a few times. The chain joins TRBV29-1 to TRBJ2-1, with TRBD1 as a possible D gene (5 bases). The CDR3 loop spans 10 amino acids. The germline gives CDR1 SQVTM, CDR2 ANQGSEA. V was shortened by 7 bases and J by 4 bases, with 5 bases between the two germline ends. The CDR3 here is CSGQYNEQFF. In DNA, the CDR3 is TGCAGCGGACAGTACAATGAGCAGTTCTTC.

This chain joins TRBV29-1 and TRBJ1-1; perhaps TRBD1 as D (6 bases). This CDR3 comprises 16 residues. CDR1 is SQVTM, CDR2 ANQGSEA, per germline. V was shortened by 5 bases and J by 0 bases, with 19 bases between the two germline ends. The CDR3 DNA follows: TGCAGCGTTCCGGGTGATGGGACACCAATGAACACTGAAGCTTTCTTT. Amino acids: CSVPGDGTPMNTEAFF.

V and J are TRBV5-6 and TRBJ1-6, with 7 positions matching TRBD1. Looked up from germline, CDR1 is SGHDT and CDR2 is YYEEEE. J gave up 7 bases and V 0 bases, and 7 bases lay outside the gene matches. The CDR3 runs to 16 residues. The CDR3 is CASSLVNGQENSPLHF. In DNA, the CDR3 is TGTGCCAGCAGCTTGGTCAACGGACAGGAGAATTCACCCCTCCACTTT.

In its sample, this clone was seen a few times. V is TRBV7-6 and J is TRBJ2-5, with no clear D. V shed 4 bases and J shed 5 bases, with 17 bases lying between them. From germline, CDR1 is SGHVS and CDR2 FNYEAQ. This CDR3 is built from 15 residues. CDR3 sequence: CASSSSRLQRETQYF. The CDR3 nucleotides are TGTGCCAGCAGCTCTAGTCGGCTACAAAGGGAGACCCAGTACTTC.

The CDR3 sequence: CASSPSGNQPQHF. The CDR3 DNA reads TGTGCCAGCAGTCCCTCAGGGAATCAGCCCCAGCATTTT. The chain joins TRBV28 to TRBJ1-5, with D possibly being TRBD1 (5 bases). CDR1 and CDR2 from the germline V gene are MDHEN and SYDVKM. Trimming removed 5 bases from V and 4 bases from J, with 9 bases in between. The CDR3 sequence is 13 residues long.

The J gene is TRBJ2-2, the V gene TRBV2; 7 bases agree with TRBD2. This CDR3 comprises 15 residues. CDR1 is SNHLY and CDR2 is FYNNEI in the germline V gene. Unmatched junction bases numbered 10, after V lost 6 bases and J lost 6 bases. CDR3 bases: TGTGCCAGCAGCGGTAGGACTAGTTTGGCCGGGGAGCTGTTTTTT. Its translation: CASSGRTSLAGELFF. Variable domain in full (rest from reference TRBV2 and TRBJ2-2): EPEVTQTPSHQVTQMGQEVILRCVPISNHLYFYWYRQILGQKVEFLVSFYNNEISEKSEIFDDQFSVERPDGSNFTLKIRSTKLEDSAMYFCASSGRTSLAGELFFGEGSRLTVL.

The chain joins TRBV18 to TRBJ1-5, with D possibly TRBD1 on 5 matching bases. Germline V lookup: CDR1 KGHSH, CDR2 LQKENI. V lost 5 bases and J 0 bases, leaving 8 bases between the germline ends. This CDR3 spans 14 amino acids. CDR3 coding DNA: TGTGCCAGCTCAAAGACAGATAGCAATCAGCCCCAGCATTTT. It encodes CASSKTDSNQPQHF.

CDR3 coding DNA: TGTGCCAGCAGTTCCTGGGAGGACAGGGAGGCCGGGGAGCTGTTTTTT. This translates into CASSSWEDREAGELFF. This chain joins TRBV6-5 and TRBJ2-2; 8 bases line up with TRBD1. Trimming took 4 bases from V and 6 from J; bases not matched to a gene: 10. The CDR3 length is 16 residues. Germline CDR1 and CDR2: MNHEY and SVGAGI.

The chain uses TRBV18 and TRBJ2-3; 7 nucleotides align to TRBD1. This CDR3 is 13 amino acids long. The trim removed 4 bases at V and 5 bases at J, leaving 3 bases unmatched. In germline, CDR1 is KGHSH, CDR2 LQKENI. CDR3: CASSRDSQDTQYF. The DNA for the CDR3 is TGTGCCAGCTCACGGGACAGCCAAGATACGCAGTATTTT.

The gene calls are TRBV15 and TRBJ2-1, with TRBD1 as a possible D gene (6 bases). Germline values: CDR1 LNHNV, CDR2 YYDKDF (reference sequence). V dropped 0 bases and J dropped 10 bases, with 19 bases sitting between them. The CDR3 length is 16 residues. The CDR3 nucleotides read TGTGCCACCAGCAGAGATCAGGGGCGGCCCCAAGGAGAGCAGTTCTTC. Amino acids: CATSRDQGRPQGEQFF. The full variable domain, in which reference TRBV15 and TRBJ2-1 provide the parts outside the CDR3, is DAMVIQNPRYQVTQFGKPVTLSCSQTLNHNVMYWYQQKSSQAPKLLFHYYDKDFNNEADTPDNFQSRRPNTSFCFLDIRSPGLGDTAMYLCATSRDQGRPQGEQFFGPGTRLTVL.

CDR3 in DNA: TGTGCCAGCAGTTACATCGGGGGGTGGACTGAAGCTTTCTTT. Translating it yields CASSYIGGWTEAFF. The chain links TRBV6-5 to TRBJ1-1, with D possibly TRBD1 on 5 matching bases. The germline gives CDR1 MNHEY, CDR2 SVGAGI. V was shortened by 2 bases and J by 5 bases, with 12 bases between the two germline ends. This CDR3 has 14 residues.

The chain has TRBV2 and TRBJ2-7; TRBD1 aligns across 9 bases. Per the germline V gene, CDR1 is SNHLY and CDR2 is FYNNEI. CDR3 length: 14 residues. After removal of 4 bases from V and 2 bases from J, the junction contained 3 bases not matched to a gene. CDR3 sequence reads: CASSGQGGPYEQYF. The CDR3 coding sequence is TGTGCCAGCAGTGGACAGGGGGGTCCCTACGAGCAGTACTTC.

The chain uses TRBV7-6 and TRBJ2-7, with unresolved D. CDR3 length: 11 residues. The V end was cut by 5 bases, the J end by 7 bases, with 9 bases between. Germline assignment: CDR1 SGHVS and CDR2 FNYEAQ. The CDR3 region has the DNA TGTGCCAGCAGCCGCGGATTGGAGCAGTACTTC. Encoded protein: CASSRGLEQYF.

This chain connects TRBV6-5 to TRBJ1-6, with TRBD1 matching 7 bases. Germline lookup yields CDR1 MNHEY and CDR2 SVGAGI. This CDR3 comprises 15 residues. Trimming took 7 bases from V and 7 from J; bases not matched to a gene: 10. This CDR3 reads CASIFTGDSNSPLHF. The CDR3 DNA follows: TGTGCCAGCATTTTTACAGGGGATTCAAATTCACCCCTCCACTTT.